What follows are 5 T cell receptor beta chains derived from one specimen sequenced in a study of cytomegalovirus exposure and HLA in healthy donors. PCR amplification relied on 60 Vbeta primers (plus 13 Jbeta primers). Assay used: immunoSEQ multiplex PCR; TCRdb lists only in-frame clones, some missing. Among approximately 170,000 clones listed, roughly four fifths were seen once. The source material was PBMCs. All receptors come from a female donor in good health and CMV-seronegative.

The V gene is TRBV7-3, the J gene TRBJ2-1; 11 nucleotides match TRBD1. With V trimmed by 0 bases and J by 5 bases, 3 bases remained unmatched. The CDR3 is 16 amino acids. Germline values: CDR1 SGHTA, CDR2 FQGTGA. In DNA form, the CDR3 reads TGTGCCAGCAGCTTAACGGGACAGGGGGTTCACAATGAGCAGTTCTTC. It yields the protein CASSLTGQGVHNEQFF.

The chain combines TRBV9 with TRBJ2-2, with 9 nucleotides matching TRBD2. V dropped 0 bases and J dropped 4; count of bases not matched to a gene: 4. Per germline, CDR1 SGDLS and CDR2 YYNGEE. This CDR3 is built from 16 residues. CDR3 residues: CASSVEVAGATGELFF. The CDR3 DNA follows: TGTGCCAGCAGCGTAGAGGTAGCGGGGGCCACCGGGGAGCTGTTTTTT. The complete variable domain, with remaining parts taken from reference TRBV9 and TRBJ2-2, reads DSGVTQTPKHLITATGQRVTLRCSPRSGDLSVYWYQQSLDQGLQFLIQYYNGEERAKGNILERFSAQQFPDLHSELNLSSLELGDSALYFCASSVEVAGATGELFFGEGSRLTVL.

V is TRBV7-2 and J is TRBJ1-6; no definite D call. Between the trimmed V and J ends, which lost 5 bases and 6 bases, there was a span of 8 bases. The length of the CDR3 is 13 residues. Germline V gives CDR1 SGHTA, CDR2 FQGNSA. CDR3 sequence reads: CASSPLFNSPLHF. CDR3 DNA: TGTGCCAGCAGCCCTCTCTTTAATTCACCCCTCCACTTT. Variable domain in full (rest from reference TRBV7-2 and TRBJ1-6): GAGVSQSPSNKVTEKGKDVELRCDPISGHTALYWYRQSLGQGLEFLIYFQGNSAPDKSGLPSDRFSAERTGGSVSTLTIQRTQQEDSAVYLCASSPLFNSPLHFGNGTRLTVT.

In its sample, this clone was seen a few times. The chain couples TRBV5-4 to TRBJ2-1, with no clear D. This CDR3 region has 15 residues. V lost 3 bases and J 0 bases, leaving 10 bases between the germline ends. CDR1 and CDR2 from the germline V gene are SGHNT and YYREEE (reference sequence). The DNA of the CDR3 is TGTGCCAGCAGCTCCCCAGGATTCTCCTACAATGAGCAGTTCTTC. Protein sequence: CASSSPGFSYNEQFF.

The gene calls are TRBV5-1 and TRBJ2-1; TRBD2 aligns across 15 bases. CDR1 is SGHRS and CDR2 is YFSETQ in the germline V gene. V lost 2 bases, J lost 9 bases, and 3 bases stayed unmatched. The CDR3 is 15 amino acids. The DNA for the CDR3 is TGCGCCAGCAGCTTAGGACTAGCGGGAGGGAGTGAGCAGTTCTTC. The encoded protein is CASSLGLAGGSEQFF.